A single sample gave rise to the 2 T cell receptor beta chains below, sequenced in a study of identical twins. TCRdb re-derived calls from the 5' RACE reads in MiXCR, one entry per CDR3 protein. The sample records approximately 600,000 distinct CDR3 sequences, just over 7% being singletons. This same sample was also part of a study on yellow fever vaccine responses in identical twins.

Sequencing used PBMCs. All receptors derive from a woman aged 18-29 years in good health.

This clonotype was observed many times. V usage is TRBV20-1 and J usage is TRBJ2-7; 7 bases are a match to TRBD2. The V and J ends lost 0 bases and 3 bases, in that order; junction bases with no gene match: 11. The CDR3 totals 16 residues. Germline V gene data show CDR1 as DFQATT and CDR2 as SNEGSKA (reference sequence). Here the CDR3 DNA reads TGCAGTGCTAGAGATCCGTTAGGCGGGAGAGGCTACGAGCAGTACTTC. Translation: CSARDPLGGRGYEQYF.

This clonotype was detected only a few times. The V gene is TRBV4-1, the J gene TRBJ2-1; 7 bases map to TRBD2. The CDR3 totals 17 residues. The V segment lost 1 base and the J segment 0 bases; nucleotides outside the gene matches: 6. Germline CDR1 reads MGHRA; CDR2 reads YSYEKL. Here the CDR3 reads CASSQGGGPSSYNEQFF. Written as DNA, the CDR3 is TGCGCCAGCAGCCAAGGGGGAGGGCCCAGCTCCTACAATGAGCAGTTCTTC.